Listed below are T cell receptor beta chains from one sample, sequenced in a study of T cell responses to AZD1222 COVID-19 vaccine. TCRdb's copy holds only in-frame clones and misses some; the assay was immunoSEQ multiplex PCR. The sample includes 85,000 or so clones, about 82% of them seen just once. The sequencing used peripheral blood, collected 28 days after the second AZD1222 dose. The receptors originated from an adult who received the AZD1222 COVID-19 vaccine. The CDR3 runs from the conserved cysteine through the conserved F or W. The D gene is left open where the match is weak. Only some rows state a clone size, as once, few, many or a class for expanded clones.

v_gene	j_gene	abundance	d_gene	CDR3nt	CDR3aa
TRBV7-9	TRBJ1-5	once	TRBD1	TGTGCCAGCAGCCTCACAGGGGCTTCGACCCAGCCCCAGCATTTT	CASSLTGASTQPQHF
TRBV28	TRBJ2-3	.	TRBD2	TGTGCCAGCAGTCCTCCCGGGGGGGGGCGTAGCACAGATACGCAGTATTTT	CASSPPGGGRSTDTQYF
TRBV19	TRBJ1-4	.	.	TGTGCCAGTAGTGGCACTAATGAAAAACTGTTTTTT	CASSGTNEKLFF
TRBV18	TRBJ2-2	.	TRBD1	TGTGCCAGCTCACCACAAGGGACAGGGGACACCGGGGAGCTGTTTTTT	CASSPQGTGDTGELFF
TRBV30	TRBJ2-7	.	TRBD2	TGTGCCTGGAGTGTTGGGCGGGAGGGCCACGAGCAGTACTTC	CAWSVGREGHEQYF
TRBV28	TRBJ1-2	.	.	TGTGCCAGCAGTGAACCAGGGTCCGCTAGCGGCTACACCTTC	CASSEPGSASGYTF
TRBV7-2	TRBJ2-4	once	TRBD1	TGTGCCAGCAGCCTGGACAGGCCGAACACCAAAAACATTCAGTACTTC	CASSLDRPNTKNIQYF
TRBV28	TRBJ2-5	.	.	TGTGCCAGCAGTTTACGCAAGACAGTGTACCAAGAGACCCAGTACTTC	CASSLRKTVYQETQYF
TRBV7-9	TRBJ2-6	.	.	TGTGCCAGCAGCTTGGGTAGTTCTGGGGCCAACGTCCTGACTTTC	CASSLGSSGANVLTF
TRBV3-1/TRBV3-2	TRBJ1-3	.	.	TGTGCCAGCAGCCAAGCAGTTCCGCACGGCAGAAACACCATATATTTT	CASSQAVPHGRNTIYF
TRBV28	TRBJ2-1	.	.	TGTGCCAGCAACCCCACAGGGAGCTCCTACAATGAGCAGTTCTTC	CASNPTGSSYNEQFF
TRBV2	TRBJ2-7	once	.	TGTGCCAGCAGAGGCCGGGTTAGTCGCTACGAGCAGTACTTC	CASRGRVSRYEQYF
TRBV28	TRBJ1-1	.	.	TGTGCCACCCTTCGAGTCGCCGCTGAAGCTTTCTTT	CATLRVAAEAFF
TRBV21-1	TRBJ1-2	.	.	TGTGCCAGCAGCAAACGGGGGAGGGCACCACCAGGCTACACCTTC	CASSKRGRAPPGYTF
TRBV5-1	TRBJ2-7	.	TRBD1	TGCGCCAGCAGCTCCGGGACAGGGACCTACGAGCAGTACTTC	CASSSGTGTYEQYF
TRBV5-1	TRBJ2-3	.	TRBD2	TGCGCCAGCAGCTTGGGTGTACTAGCGGACACAGATACGCAGTATTTT	CASSLGVLADTDTQYF
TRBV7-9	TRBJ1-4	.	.	TGTGCCAGCAGCCTGAGGGGGACTAATGAAAAACTGTTTTTT	CASSLRGTNEKLFF
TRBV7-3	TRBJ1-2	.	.	TGTGCCAGCAGCCCAGGCGACCCTCTTAACTATGGCTACACCTTC	CASSPGDPLNYGYTF
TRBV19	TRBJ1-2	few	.	TGTGCCAGTAGCCTTCCCGGGACCAAATCTAACTATGGCTACACCTTC	CASSLPGTKSNYGYTF
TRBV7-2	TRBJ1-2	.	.	TGTGCCAGCAGCTTAGGCGGGGACGGAAATGGCTACACCTTC	CASSLGGDGNGYTF
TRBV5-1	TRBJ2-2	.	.	TGCGCCAGCAGCCCCCGGGACGGTTCGAACACCGGGGAGCTGTTTTTT	CASSPRDGSNTGELFF
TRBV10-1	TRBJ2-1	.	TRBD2	TGCGCCAGTGGACTAGCGGGGCCCTACAATGAGCAGTTCTTC	CASGLAGPYNEQFF
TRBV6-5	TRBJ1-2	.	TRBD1	TGTGCCAGCAGGGGACAGGCCAATGGGTTCTATGGCTACACCTTC	CASRGQANGFYGYTF
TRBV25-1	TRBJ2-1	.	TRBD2	TGTGCCAGCAGTGCTTTTGGGGGGGGACACAATGAGCAGTTCTTC	CASSAFGGGHNEQFF
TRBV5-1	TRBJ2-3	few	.	TGCGCCAGCCAAAGAGGGACCACAGATACGCAGTATTTT	CASQRGTTDTQYF
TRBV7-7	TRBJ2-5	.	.	TGTGCCAGCAGCTTAGGACCTCAGAGGTGGGAGACCCAGTACTTC	CASSLGPQRWETQYF
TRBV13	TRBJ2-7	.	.	TGTGCCAGCAGCCTGAATGTGCGTGGCGAGCAGTACTTC	CASSLNVRGEQYF
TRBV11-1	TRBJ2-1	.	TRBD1	TGTGCCAGCACCCGCGGAACAGGGGGCGCCGATGAGCAGTTCTTC	CASTRGTGGADEQFF
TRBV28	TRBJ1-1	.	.	TGTGCCAGCAGACCCAGGACGGGACGGGGGGAAGCTTTCTTT	CASRPRTGRGEAFF
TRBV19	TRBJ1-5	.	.	TGTGCCAGTAGCCGAGGTCGGGATCAGCCCCAGCATTTT	CASSRGRDQPQHF
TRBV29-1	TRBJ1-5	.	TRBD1	TGCAGCGTTTTAGTTCCAGGGGGTAGCAATCAGCCCCAGCATTTT	CSVLVPGGSNQPQHF
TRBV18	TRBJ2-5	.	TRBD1	TGTGCCAGCTCACCGGGGACAGGGGACTCGGAGACCCAGTACTTC	CASSPGTGDSETQYF
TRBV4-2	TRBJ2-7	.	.	TGTGCCAGCAGCCAGCCGGACTCCGGTTTGCACGAGCAGTACTTC	CASSQPDSGLHEQYF
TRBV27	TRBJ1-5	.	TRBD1	TGTGCCAGCAGTTCAAGTGACAGGGGTGGCAATCAGCCCCAGCATTTT	CASSSSDRGGNQPQHF
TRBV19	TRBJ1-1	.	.	TGTGCCAGTAGTATTAGGCGGGGGACCTTAAACACTGAAGCTTTCTTT	CASSIRRGTLNTEAFF
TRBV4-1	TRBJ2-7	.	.	TGCGCCAGCAGCCAAGATGAGGGGGGTGGGCAGGGCTACGAGCAGTACTTC	CASSQDEGGGQGYEQYF
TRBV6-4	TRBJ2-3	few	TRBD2	TGTGCCAGCAGTGACTCCGGGGGGTCAGGGACAGATACGCAGTATTTT	CASSDSGGSGTDTQYF
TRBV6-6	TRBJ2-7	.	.	TGTGCCAGCAGTTACTCGAATTCAGGAGGGTCCTACGAGCAGTACTTC	CASSYSNSGGSYEQYF
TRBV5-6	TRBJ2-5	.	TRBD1	TGTGCCAGCAGAGAGACAGGGCTTCAAGAGACCCAGTACTTC	CASRETGLQETQYF
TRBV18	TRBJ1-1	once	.	TGTGCCAGCTCACCACCGAATGCCCCGCTGAACACTGAAGCTTTCTTT	CASSPPNAPLNTEAFF
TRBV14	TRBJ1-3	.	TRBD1	TGTGCCAGCAGCCCTTGGACAGGGAACTCTGGAAACACCATATATTTT	CASSPWTGNSGNTIYF
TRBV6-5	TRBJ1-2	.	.	TGTGCCAGCATTTTGTCGGGCCTTAATTACTATGGCTACACCTTC	CASILSGLNYYGYTF
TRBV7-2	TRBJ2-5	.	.	TGTGCCAGCAGCTTTTGGGCAGGGGAAGAGACCCAGTACTTC	CASSFWAGEETQYF
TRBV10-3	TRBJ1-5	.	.	TGTGCCATCAGTGGCATCCAGGGGCCCCAGCATTTT	CAISGIQGPQHF
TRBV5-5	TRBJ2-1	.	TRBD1	TGTGCCAGCAGCCGGACAGGCTCCTACAATGAGCAGTTCTTC	CASSRTGSYNEQFF
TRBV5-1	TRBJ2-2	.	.	TGCGCCAGCAGCTTCCTAGGGGCGAGGGCCGGGGAGCTGTTTTTT	CASSFLGARAGELFF
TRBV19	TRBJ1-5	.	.	TGTGCCAGTAGTATAGAAGGGGTGGGCAATCAGCCCCAGCATTTT	CASSIEGVGNQPQHF
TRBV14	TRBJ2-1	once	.	TGTGCCAGCAGCCAAGAAGTGTTCTTC	CASSQEVFF
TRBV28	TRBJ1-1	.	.	TGTGCCAGCGTAGGGGGGGCGGTGGGAACTGAAGCTTTCTTT	CASVGGAVGTEAFF
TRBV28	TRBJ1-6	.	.	TGTGCCAGCAGTTTATCCTCGACACTTAGCTCCTATAATTCACCCCTCCACTTT	CASSLSSTLSSYNSPLHF
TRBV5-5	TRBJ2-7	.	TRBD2	TGTGCCAGCAGCCCGACTAGCCTTCCCTACGAGCAGTACTTC	CASSPTSLPYEQYF
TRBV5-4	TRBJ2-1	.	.	TGTGCCAGCAGCGATACAGGGCCCAGCTCCTACAATGAGCAGTTCTTC	CASSDTGPSSYNEQFF
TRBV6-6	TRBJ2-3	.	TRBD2	TGTGCCAGCAGTCTACCCCTTGACAGGTATAGCGGGGGGGCCGGAAAGACAGATACGCAGTATTTT	CASSLPLDRYSGGAGKTDTQYF
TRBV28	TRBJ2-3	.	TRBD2	TGTGCCAGCTTCGGACTAGCGGTTCTCGGTACGCAGTATTTT	CASFGLAVLGTQYF
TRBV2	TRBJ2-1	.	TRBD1	TGTGCCAGCAGGGGGACAGGGGGACTAGGTGAGCAGTTCTTC	CASRGTGGLGEQFF
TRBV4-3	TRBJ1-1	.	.	TGCGCCAGCAGCCAAGTCATCGGGGTACCGAACACTGAAGCTTTCTTT	CASSQVIGVPNTEAFF
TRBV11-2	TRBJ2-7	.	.	TGTGCCAGCAGCTCGTGGACTAAAACCCTCTACGAGCAGTACTTC	CASSSWTKTLYEQYF
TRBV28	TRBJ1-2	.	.	TGTGCCAGCAGTTCAGCCCAGACGGGGAACTATGGCTACACCTTC	CASSSAQTGNYGYTF
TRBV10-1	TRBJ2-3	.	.	TGCGCCAGCAGTGAGTCGGGGAGAAGCACAGATACGCAGTATTTT	CASSESGRSTDTQYF